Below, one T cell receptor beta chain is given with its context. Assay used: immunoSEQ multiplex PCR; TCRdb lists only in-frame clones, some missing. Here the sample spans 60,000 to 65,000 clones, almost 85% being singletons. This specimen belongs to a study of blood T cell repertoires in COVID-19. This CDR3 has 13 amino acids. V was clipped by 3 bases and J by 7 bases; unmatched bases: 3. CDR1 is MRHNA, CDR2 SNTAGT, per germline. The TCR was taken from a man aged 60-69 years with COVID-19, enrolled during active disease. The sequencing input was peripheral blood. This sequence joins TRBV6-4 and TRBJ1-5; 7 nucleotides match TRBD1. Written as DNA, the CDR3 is TGTGCCAGCAGTGAAAACAGGGGCCAGCCCCAGCATTTT. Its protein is CASSENRGQPQHF.